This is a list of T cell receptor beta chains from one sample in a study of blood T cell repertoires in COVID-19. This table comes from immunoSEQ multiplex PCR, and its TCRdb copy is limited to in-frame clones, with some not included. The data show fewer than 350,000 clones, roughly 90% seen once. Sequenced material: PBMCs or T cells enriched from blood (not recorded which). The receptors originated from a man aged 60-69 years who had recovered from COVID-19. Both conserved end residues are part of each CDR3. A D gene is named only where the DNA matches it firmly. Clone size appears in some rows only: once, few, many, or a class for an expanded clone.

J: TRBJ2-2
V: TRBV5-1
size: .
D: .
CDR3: CASSSMLGPGELFF
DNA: TGCGCCAGCAGCTCGATGCTGGGGCCCGGGGAGCTGTTTTTT

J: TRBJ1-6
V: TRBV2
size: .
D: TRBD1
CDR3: CASTPLAGTANSPLHF
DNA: TGTGCCAGCACTCCTCTGGCCGGGACAGCTAATTCACCCCTCCACTTT

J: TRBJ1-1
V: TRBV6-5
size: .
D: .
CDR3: CASTRQSNTEAFF
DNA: TGTGCCAGCACCCGACAGAGTAACACTGAAGCTTTCTTT

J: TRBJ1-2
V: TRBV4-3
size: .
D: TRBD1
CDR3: CASSRSPSGQGISGYTF
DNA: TGCGCCAGCAGCCGTTCCCCTTCGGGACAGGGGATAAGTGGCTACACCTTC

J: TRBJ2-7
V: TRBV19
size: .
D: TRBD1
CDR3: CASSMGTETYEQYF
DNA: TGTGCCAGTAGTATGGGGACAGAGACCTACGAGCAGTACTTC

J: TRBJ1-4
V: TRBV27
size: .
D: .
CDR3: CASSLTRPDSAEKLFF
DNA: TGTGCCAGCAGTTTAACTAGGCCGGACAGTGCTGAAAAACTGTTTTTT

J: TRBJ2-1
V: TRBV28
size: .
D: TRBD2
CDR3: CASSLWGTSSYNEQFF
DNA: TGTGCCAGCAGTTTATGGGGGACTAGTTCCTACAATGAGCAGTTCTTC

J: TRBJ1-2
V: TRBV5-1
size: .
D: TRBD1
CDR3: CASSLVTGTRGYTF
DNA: TGCGCCAGCAGCTTGGTGACAGGGACAAGGGGCTACACCTTC

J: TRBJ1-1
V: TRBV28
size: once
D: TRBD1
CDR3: CASSILSGTANTEAFF
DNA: TGTGCCAGCAGCATCCTATCCGGGACAGCCAACACTGAAGCTTTCTTT

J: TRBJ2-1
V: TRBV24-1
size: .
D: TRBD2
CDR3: CATSDSTSGVWDEQFF
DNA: TGTGCCACCAGTGACTCAACTAGCGGGGTCTGGGATGAGCAGTTCTTC

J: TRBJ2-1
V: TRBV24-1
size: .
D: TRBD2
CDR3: CATSDSARLAGGNQFF
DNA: TGTGCCACCAGTGATTCTGCAAGACTAGCGGGGGGCAACCAGTTCTTC

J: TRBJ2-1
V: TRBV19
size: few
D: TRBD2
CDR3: CASSIRAGGPLFNEQFF
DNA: TGTGCCAGTAGTATCCGAGCGGGAGGGCCACTGTTCAATGAGCAGTTCTTC

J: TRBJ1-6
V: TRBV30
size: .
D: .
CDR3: CAWGTETARAPLHF
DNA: TGTGCCTGGGGAACTGAGACAGCGAGAGCCCCCCTCCACTTT

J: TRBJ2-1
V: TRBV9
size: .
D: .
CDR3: CASSVGGEQRNEQFF
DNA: TGTGCCAGCAGCGTAGGGGGGGAGCAGCGGAATGAGCAGTTCTTC

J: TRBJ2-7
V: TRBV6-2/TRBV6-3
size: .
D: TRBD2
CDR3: CASSSGGGYSYEQYF
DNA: TGTGCCAGCAGTTCAGGCGGGGGATACTCCTACGAGCAGTACTTC

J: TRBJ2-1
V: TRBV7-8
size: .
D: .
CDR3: CASSLERAGLHNEQFF
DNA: TGTGCCAGCAGCTTAGAGCGGGCGGGCCTCCACAATGAGCAGTTCTTC

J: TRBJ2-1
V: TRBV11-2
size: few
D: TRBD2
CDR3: CASTWTSGSSGEQFF
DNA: TGTGCCAGCACCTGGACTAGCGGGAGTTCTGGTGAGCAGTTCTTC

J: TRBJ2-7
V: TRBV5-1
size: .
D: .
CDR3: CASSSGVQAGYEQYF
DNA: TGCGCCAGCAGCTCCGGTGTACAGGCTGGCTACGAGCAGTACTTC

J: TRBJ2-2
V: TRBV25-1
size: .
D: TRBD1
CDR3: CASSEGAPGELFF
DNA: TGTGCCAGTAGTGAGGGGGCTCCCGGGGAGCTGTTTTTT

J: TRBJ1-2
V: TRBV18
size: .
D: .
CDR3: CASSQTGGDDGYTF
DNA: TGTGCCAGCTCACAAACCGGGGGGGACGATGGCTACACCTTC

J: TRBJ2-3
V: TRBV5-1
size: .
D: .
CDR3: CASSFAGADTQYF
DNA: TGCGCCAGCAGCTTTGCAGGGGCAGATACGCAGTATTTT

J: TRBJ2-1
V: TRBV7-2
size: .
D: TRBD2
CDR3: CASSLALVAGRGEQFF
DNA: TGTGCCAGCAGCTTAGCTTTGGTAGCGGGGCGTGGTGAGCAGTTCTTC

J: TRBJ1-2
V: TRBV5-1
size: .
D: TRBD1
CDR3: CASSPMTGQHYGYTF
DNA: TGCGCCAGCAGCCCGATGACAGGGCAACATTATGGCTACACCTTC

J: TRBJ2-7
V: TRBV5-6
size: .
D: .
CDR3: CASSRRDLYEQYF
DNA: TGTGCCAGCAGCCGGCGGGACCTATACGAGCAGTACTTC

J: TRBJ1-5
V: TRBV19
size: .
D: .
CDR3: CASSRGSSNQPQHF
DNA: TGTGCCAGTAGCCGAGGGAGTAGCAATCAGCCCCAGCATTTT

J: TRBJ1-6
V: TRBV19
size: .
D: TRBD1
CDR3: CASRNGQGGSPLHF
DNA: TGTGCCAGTAGGAACGGACAGGGTGGTTCACCCCTCCACTTT

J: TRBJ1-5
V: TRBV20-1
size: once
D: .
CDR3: CSASWAGEYSNQPQHF
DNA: TGCAGTGCTAGTTGGGCAGGGGAGTATAGCAATCAGCCCCAGCATTTT

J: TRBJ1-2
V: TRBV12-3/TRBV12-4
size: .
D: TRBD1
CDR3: CASSLGDRTGYTF
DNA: TGTGCCAGCAGTTTAGGGGACAGGACTGGCTACACCTTC

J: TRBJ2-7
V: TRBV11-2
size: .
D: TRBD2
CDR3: CASSQGSGRASYEQYF
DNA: TGTGCCAGCAGCCAAGGCAGCGGGAGGGCCTCCTACGAGCAGTACTTC

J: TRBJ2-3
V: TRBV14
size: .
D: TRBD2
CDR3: CASSQDLGLAGGQTDTQYF
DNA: TGTGCCAGCAGCCAAGATCTCGGTCTAGCGGGAGGGCAGACAGATACGCAGTATTTT

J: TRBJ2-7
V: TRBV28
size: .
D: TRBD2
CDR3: CASSVGVAGGPYEQYF
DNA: TGTGCCAGCAGCGTGGGCGTAGCGGGAGGCCCCTACGAGCAGTACTTC

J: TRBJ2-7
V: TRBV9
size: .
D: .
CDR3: CASSPGLASSYEQYF
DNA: TGTGCCAGCAGCCCAGGACTGGCTAGCTCCTACGAGCAGTACTTC

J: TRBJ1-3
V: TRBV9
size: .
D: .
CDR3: CASSPHVENTIYF
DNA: TGTGCCAGCAGCCCCCACGTGGAGAACACCATATATTTT

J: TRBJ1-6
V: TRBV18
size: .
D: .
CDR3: CASSSRGNGSPLHF
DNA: TGTGCCAGCTCAAGCAGGGGCAATGGTTCACCCCTCCACTTT

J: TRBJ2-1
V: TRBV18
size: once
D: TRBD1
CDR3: CASSPLTGKTYNEQFF
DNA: TGTGCCAGCTCACCTTTGACAGGGAAGACCTACAATGAGCAGTTCTTC

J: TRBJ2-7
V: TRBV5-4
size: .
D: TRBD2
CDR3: CASSLVLGGGSSYEQYF
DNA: TGTGCCAGCAGCTTGGTTTTAGGCGGGGGAAGCTCCTACGAGCAGTACTTC

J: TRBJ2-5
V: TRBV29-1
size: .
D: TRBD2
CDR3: CSVERGGQETQYF
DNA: TGCAGCGTCGAGCGGGGAGGGCAAGAGACCCAGTACTTC

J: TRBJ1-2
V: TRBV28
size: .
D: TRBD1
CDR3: CASRTGIGYGYTF
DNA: TGTGCCAGCCGGACAGGGATCGGCTATGGCTACACCTTC

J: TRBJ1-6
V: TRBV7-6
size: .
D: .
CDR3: CASSLVNSGNSPLHF
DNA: TGTGCCAGCAGCTTAGTTAACAGCGGGAATTCACCCCTCCACTTT

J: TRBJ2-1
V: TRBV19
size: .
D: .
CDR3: CASSKQGNYNEQFF
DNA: TGTGCCAGTAGTAAGCAGGGTAACTACAATGAGCAGTTCTTC

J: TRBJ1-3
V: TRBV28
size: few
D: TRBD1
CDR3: CASSYTGGSGNTIYF
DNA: TGTGCCAGCAGCTACACAGGGGGCTCTGGAAACACCATATATTTT

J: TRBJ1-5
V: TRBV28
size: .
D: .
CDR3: CASNFRQVGDQPQHF
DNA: TGTGCCAGCAACTTCCGACAGGTGGGAGATCAGCCCCAGCATTTT

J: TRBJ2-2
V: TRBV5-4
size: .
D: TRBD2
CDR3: CASSKGLAGGEVFGELFF
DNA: TGTGCCAGCAGCAAGGGACTAGCGGGAGGGGAGGTGTTCGGGGAGCTGTTTTTT

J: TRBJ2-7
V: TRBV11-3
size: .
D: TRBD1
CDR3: CASSAGQGSYEQYF
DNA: TGTGCCAGCAGCGCGGGACAGGGGTCCTACGAGCAGTACTTC

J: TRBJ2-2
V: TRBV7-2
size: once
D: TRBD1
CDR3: CASSWDRPNTGELFF
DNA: TGTGCCAGCAGCTGGGACAGACCGAACACCGGGGAGCTGTTTTTT

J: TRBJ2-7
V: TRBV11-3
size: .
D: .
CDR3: CASSSWTETYEQYF
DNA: TGTGCCAGCAGCTCTTGGACAGAAACCTACGAGCAGTACTTC

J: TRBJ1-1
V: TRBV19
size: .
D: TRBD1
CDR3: CASSDQGAGYTEAFF
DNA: TGTGCCAGTAGTGATCAGGGGGCGGGGTACACTGAAGCTTTCTTT

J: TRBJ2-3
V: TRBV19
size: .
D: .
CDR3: CASSLREGTQYF
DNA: TGTGCCAGTAGTCTCCGGGAAGGTACGCAGTATTTT

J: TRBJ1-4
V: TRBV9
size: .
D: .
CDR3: CASSPRGEKLFF
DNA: TGTGCCAGCAGCCCCCGAGGAGAAAAACTGTTTTTT

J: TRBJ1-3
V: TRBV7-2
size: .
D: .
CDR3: CASSPDAGSSGNTIYF
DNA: TGTGCCAGCAGCCCCGACGCAGGTTCCTCTGGAAACACCATATATTTT

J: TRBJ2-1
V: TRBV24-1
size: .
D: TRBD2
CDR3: CATSDPLAASSYNEQFF
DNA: TGTGCCACCAGTGACCCCCTAGCGGCAAGCTCCTACAATGAGCAGTTCTTC

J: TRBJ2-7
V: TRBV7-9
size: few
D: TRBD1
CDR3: CASSTGTGGAYEQYF
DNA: TGTGCCAGCAGCACCGGGACAGGGGGCGCCTACGAGCAGTACTTC

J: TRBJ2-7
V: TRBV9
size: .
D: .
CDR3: CASSVYSGPFYEQYF
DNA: TGTGCCAGCAGCGTATATAGCGGCCCTTTCTACGAGCAGTACTTC